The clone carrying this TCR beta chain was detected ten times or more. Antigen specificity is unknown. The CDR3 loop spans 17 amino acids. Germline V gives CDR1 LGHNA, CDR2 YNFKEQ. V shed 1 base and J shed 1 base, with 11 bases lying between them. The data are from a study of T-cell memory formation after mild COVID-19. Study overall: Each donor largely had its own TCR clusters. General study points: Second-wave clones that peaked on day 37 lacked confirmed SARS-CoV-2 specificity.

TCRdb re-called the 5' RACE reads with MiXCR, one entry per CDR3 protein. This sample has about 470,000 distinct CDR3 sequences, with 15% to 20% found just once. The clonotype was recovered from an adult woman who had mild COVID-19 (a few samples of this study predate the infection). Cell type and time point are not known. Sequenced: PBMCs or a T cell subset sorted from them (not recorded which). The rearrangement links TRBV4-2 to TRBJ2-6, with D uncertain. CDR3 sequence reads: CASSQAKTLSGANVLTF. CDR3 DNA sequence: TGTGCCAGCAGCCAAGCTAAGACCCTTTCTGGGGCCAACGTCCTGACTTTC.